A selection of T cell receptor beta chains follows, all from one sample in a study of liver allograft versus peripheral blood T cells. TCRdb processed the reads anew with MiXCR; each CDR3 protein has one entry. The repertoire consists of 8,000 to 10,000 distinct CDR3 sequences, with about a fifth occurring once and the leading ten covering 4.5% to 6%. These receptors all come from a human patient who had a liver transplant. Part of the T cells may come from the graft donor. The CDR3 runs from the conserved cysteine through the conserved F or W. Fields, in order: D gene, J gene, clone size, V gene, CDR3 DNA, CDR3 protein. D genes are given only for firm matches. Only some rows state a clone size, as once, few, many or a class for expanded clones.

>-|TRBJ1-6|few|TRBV19
TGTGCCAGTAGTATCTCGGACAGTAATAATTCACCCCTCCACTTT
CASSISDSNNSPLHF
>-|TRBJ1-1|-|TRBV7-9
TGTGCCAGCAGCTTACAGATTGAAGCTTTCTTT
CASSLQIEAFF
>-|TRBJ2-7|medium-sized|TRBV18
TGTGCCAGCTCACAACCAGGGTTGGACGAGCAGTACTTC
CASSQPGLDEQYF
>-|TRBJ1-1|medium-sized|TRBV6-1
TGTGCCAGCAGTCCTGGGGGGGACACGAACACTGAAGCTTTCTTT
CASSPGGDTNTEAFF
>-|TRBJ1-1|-|TRBV20-1
TGCAGTGCGAGAGCATCAGCAAACACTGAAGCTTTCTTT
CSARASANTEAFF
>-|TRBJ1-1|-|TRBV7-3
TGTGCCAGCAGCATCCAGGGGAGGTCTGAAGCTTTCTTT
CASSIQGRSEAFF
>-|TRBJ2-5|few|TRBV24-1
TGTGCCACCAGTGATTTGCTCGCAGGAAGCACAGAGACCCAGTACTTC
CATSDLLAGSTETQYF
>-|TRBJ1-2|-|TRBV11-2
TGTGCCAGCAGCCCCGGACGGACCCTTCAGGGCTACACCTTC
CASSPGRTLQGYTF
>TRBD1|TRBJ2-3|many|TRBV10-3
TGTGCCATCAGCCTGACAGGGGTCCCGCACGATACGCAGTATTTT
CAISLTGVPHDTQYF
>TRBD1|TRBJ1-1|-|TRBV19
TGTGCCAGTAGTGCGCGGGACAGAGAGAACACTGAAGCTTTCTTT
CASSARDRENTEAFF
>TRBD1|TRBJ1-6|many|TRBV6-1
TGTGCCAGCAGTGAAGTAGTAGGGGACAGCCTTTCACCCCTCCACTTT
CASSEVVGDSLSPLHF
>-|TRBJ2-7|many|TRBV6-6
TGTGCCAGCAGTTACGGCAGGGACTCCTACGAGCAGTACTTC
CASSYGRDSYEQYF
>TRBD1|TRBJ1-6|many|TRBV30
TGTGCCTGGAGTCCAGGGGGCTATAATTCACCCCTCCACTTT
CAWSPGGYNSPLHF
>-|TRBJ1-1|medium-sized|TRBV6-5
TGTGCCAGCACACAGGGCATGAACACTGAAGCTTTCTTT
CASTQGMNTEAFF
>-|TRBJ2-7|-|TRBV30
TGTGCCTGGACCCAAACGGCCGGGCTCGAGCAGTACTTC
CAWTQTAGLEQYF
>TRBD2|TRBJ2-3|medium-sized|TRBV9
TGTGCCAGCAGCGTAGTTGCTAGCGGGGGGACGGGGGAGCAGTATTTT
CASSVVASGGTGEQYF
>-|TRBJ2-2|few|TRBV20-1
TGCAGTGCTAGAGAGGCCCCCCACGGGGAGCTGTTTTTT
CSAREAPHGELFF
>-|TRBJ1-1|-|TRBV7-9
TGTGCCAGCAGCACGGGACGCGCAGAAGCTTTCTTT
CASSTGRAEAFF
>-|TRBJ2-1|medium-sized|TRBV18
TGTGCCAGCTCACCCCCGGTCGGCGGTTCCTACAATGAGCAGTTCTTC
CASSPPVGGSYNEQFF
>-|TRBJ2-5|medium-sized|TRBV9
TGTGCCAGCAGCCCTCCTAAGGGCGGAGAGACCCAGTACTTC
CASSPPKGGETQYF
>-|TRBJ1-5|few|TRBV6-6
TGTGCCCCGGGGGGGCTTAGCAATCAGCCCCAGCATTTT
CAPGGLSNQPQHF
>-|TRBJ2-5|-|TRBV20-1
TGCAGTGCTCAGGACCAAGAGACCCAGTACTTC
CSAQDQETQYF
>TRBD1|TRBJ1-2|medium-sized|TRBV24-1
TGTGCCACCAGTGAACCTGACAGGGGGCTGGGAGACACCTTC
CATSEPDRGLGDTF
>TRBD1|TRBJ1-2|medium-sized|TRBV19
TGTGCCAGTAGTATATGGGCCCGACAGGGCCGGGGTATCTATGGCTACACCTTC
CASSIWARQGRGIYGYTF
>-|TRBJ1-5|-|TRBV19
TGTGCCAGTAGTCTTAATAATCAGCCCCAGCATTTT
CASSLNNQPQHF
>-|TRBJ1-2|many|TRBV6-1
TGTGCCAGCAGGGGGTGGGGGGAAGGCTACACCTTC
CASRGWGEGYTF
>TRBD1|TRBJ2-2|-|TRBV9
TGTGCCAGCAGCTTAACAGGGGAAACGAACACCGGGGAGCTGTTTTTT
CASSLTGETNTGELFF
>TRBD1|TRBJ1-2|few|TRBV30
TGTGCCTGGAGCCCGGACAGGGACTATGGCTACACCTTC
CAWSPDRDYGYTF
>TRBD1|TRBJ1-4|few|TRBV5-4
TGTGCCAGCAGCTTGCCGGACAGGGGGAATGAAAAACTGTTTTTT
CASSLPDRGNEKLFF
>TRBD1|TRBJ1-5|medium-sized|TRBV29-1
TGCAGCGTTCGGACAGGGAATAGCAATCAGCCCCAGCATTTT
CSVRTGNSNQPQHF
>-|TRBJ2-2|-|TRBV9
TGTGCCAGCAGCGTAGTATCAGGGTACACCGGGGAGCTGTTTTTT
CASSVVSGYTGELFF
>-|TRBJ2-5|medium-sized|TRBV6-6
TGTGCCAGCAGTTATATCGACCCGAAGACCCAGTACTTC
CASSYIDPKTQYF
>-|TRBJ1-2|-|TRBV20-1
TGCAGTGCTAGAGATCCCTTCTATGGCTACACCTTC
CSARDPFYGYTF
>-|TRBJ2-7|few|TRBV7-2
TGTGCCAGCAGCTTAAATGGGGGGCCCTACGAGCAGTACTTC
CASSLNGGPYEQYF
>-|TRBJ1-2|-|TRBV14
TGTGCCAGCAGCCAAGCCGGCTATGGCTACACCTTC
CASSQAGYGYTF
>-|TRBJ1-2|-|TRBV7-3
TGTGCCAGCAGCTTAGGCGCAACGGTGGGCTATGGCTACACCTTC
CASSLGATVGYGYTF
>-|TRBJ2-5|-|TRBV14
TGTGCCAGCAGCCAACAGGCGGAGACCCAGTACTTC
CASSQQAETQYF
>-|TRBJ1-6|many|TRBV19
TGTGCCAGTAGTGAAGTGGGGGGGTTCAATTCACCCCTCCACTTT
CASSEVGGFNSPLHF
>-|TRBJ1-2|medium-sized|TRBV6-2/TRBV6-3
TGTGCCAGCAGTTACGACCGATACTATGGCTACACCTTC
CASSYDRYYGYTF